The following is a T cell receptor (beta chain) sequence with its context. Other DNA sequences in this specimen translate into the identical CDR3. Germline lookup yields CDR1 MNHEY and CDR2 SMNVEV (reference sequence). This CDR3 has 13 residues. The V end lost 6 bases, the J end lost 1 base, and 10 bases lay between the germline ends. This specimen belongs to a study of blood T cell repertoires in COVID-19. On the study more broadly: COVID-19 samples, acute and convalescent, were from the United States, Italy and Spain. From T cells, B-cell-depleted T cells, or PBMCs came the material, which was cDNA or gDNA.

Methods used by the authors: Reference gene primers were amplified, and this amplification served to estimate nucleated cell counts. Here immunoSEQ multiplex PCR was the method, and the copy in TCRdb shows in-frame clones only, minus some. V, J and clone size reflect that table, while D and trimming were determined from the DNA. The sample consists of some 230,000 clones, more than 75% of them appearing once. The rearrangement uses TRBV27 and TRBJ2-7; D could derive from TRBD1 or TRBD2 (6 bases each). The sequence was collected from a man aged 50-59 years who had recovered from COVID-19. The specimen sequenced was peripheral blood. The CDR3 reads CASSLGGSYEQYF. In nucleotides, the CDR3 is TGTGCCAGCAGCTTAGGGGGGTCCTACGAGCAGTACTTC.